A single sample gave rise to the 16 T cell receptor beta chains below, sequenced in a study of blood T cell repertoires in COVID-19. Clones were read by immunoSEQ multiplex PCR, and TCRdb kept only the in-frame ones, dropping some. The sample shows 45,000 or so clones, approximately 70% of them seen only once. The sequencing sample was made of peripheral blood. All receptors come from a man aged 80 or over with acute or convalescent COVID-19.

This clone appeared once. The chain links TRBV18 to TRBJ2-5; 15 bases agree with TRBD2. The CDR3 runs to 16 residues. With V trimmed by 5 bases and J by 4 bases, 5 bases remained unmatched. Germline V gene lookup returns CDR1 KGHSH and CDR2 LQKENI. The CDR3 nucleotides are TGTGCCAGCTCATTCGGACTAGCGGGAGGGTCAGAGACCCAGTACTTC. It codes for CASSFGLAGGSETQYF.

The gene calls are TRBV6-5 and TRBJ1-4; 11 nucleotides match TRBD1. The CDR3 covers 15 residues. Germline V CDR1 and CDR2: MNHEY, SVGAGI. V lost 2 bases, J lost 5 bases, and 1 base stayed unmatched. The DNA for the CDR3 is TGTGCCAGCAGTTACGGGGACAGGGGGAATGAAAAACTGTTTTTT. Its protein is CASSYGDRGNEKLFF.

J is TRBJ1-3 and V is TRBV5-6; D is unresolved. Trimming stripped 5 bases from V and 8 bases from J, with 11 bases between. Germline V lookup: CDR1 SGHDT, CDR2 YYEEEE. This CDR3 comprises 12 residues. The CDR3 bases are TGTGCCAGCAGTGTTGCGGGTTACACCATATATTTT. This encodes CASSVAGYTIYF.

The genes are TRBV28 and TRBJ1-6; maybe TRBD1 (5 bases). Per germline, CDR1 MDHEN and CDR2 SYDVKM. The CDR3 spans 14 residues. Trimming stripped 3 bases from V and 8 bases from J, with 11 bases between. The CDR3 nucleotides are TGTGCCAGCAGTTTCCTAGGGGATGATTCACCCCTCCACTTT. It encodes CASSFLGDDSPLHF.

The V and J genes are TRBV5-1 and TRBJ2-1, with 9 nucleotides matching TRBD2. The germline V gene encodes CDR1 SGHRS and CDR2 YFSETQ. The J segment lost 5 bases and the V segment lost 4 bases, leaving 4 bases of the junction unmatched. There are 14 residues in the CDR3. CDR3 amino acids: CASSGGRENNEQFF. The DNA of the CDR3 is TGCGCCAGCAGCGGCGGGAGGGAAAACAATGAGCAGTTCTTC.

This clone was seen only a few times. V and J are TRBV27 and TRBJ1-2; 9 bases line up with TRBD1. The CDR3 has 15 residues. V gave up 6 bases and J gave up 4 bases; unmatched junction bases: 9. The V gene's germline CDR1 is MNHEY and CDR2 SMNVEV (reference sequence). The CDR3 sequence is CASRVPGQGSYGYTF. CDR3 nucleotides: TGTGCCAGCAGGGTCCCGGGACAGGGATCCTATGGCTACACCTTC.

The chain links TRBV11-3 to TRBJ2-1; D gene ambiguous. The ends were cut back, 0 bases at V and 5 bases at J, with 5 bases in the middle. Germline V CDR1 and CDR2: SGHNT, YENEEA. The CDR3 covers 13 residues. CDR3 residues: CASSLERHNEQFF. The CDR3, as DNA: TGTGCCAGCAGCTTAGAGCGGCACAATGAGCAGTTCTTC.

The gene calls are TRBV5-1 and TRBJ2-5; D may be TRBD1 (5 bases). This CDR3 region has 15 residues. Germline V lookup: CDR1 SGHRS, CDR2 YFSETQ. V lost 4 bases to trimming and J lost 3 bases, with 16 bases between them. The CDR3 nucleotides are TGCGCCAGCAGCCCCGAACCAGGGCCCGAAGAGACCCAGTACTTC. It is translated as CASSPEPGPEETQYF.

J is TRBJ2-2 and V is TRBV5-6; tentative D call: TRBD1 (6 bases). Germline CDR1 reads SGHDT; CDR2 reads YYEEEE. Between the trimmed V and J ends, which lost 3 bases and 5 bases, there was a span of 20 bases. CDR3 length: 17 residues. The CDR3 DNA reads TGTGCCAGCAGCTACCTTTATCGGACAGCTAGGACCGGGGAGCTGTTTTTT. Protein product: CASSYLYRTARTGELFF. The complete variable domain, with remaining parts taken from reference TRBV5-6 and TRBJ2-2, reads DAGVTQSPTHLIKTRGQQVTLRCSPKSGHDTVSWYQQALGQGPQFIFQYYEEEERQRGNFPDRFSGHQFPNYSSELNVNALLLGDSALYLCASSYLYRTARTGELFFGEGSRLTVL.

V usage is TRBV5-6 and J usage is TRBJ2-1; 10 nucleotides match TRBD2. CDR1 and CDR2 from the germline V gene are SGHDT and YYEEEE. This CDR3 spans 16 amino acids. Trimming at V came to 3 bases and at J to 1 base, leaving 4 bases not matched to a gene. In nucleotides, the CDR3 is TGTGCCAGCAGCTCGTTTAGCGGGGGGTCCTACAATGAGCAGTTCTTC. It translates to CASSSFSGGSYNEQFF.

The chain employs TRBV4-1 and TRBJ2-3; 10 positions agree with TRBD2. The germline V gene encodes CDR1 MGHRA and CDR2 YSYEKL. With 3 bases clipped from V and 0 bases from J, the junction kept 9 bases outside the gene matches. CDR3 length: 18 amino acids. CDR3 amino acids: CASSHPSGSLRSTDTQYF. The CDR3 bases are TGCGCCAGCAGCCACCCTAGCGGGAGTCTAAGGAGCACAGATACGCAGTATTTT.

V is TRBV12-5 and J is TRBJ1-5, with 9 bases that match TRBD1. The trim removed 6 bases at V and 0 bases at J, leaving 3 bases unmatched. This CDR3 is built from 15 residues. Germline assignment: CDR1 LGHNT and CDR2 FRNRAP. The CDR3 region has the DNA TGTGCTAGTGGCATGGGACAGGGTAGCAATCAGCCCCAGCATTTT. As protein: CASGMGQGSNQPQHF.

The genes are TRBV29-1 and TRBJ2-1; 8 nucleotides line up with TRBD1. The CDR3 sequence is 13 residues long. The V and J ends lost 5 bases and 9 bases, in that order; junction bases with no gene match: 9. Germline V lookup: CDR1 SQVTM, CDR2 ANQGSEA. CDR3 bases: TGCAGCGTTCAGACAGGGGCGAAAGGTGAGCAGTTCTTC. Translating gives CSVQTGAKGEQFF.

Written as DNA, the CDR3 is TGTGCCGCCACGACAGGGGGGTACCAAGAGACCCAGTACTTC. Its protein is CAATTGGYQETQYF. The chain uses TRBV30 and TRBJ2-5, with 9 bases matching TRBD1. There are 14 residues in the CDR3. Germline V lookup: CDR1 GTSNPN, CDR2 SVGIG (reference sequence). Trimming cost V 8 bases and J 0 bases; bases outside gene matches: 7.

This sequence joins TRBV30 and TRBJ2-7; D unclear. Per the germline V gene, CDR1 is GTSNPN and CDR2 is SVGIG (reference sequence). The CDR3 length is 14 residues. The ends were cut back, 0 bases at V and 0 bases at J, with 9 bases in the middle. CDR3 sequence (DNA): TGTGCCTGGAGTGTACTGGGCTTCTCCTACGAGCAGTACTTC. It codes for CAWSVLGFSYEQYF.

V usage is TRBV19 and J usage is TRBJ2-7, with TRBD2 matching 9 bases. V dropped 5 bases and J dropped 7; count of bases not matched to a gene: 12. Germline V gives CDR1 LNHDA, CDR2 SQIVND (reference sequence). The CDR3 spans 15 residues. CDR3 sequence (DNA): TGTGCCAGTAGTTTAACCGGGACTAGCTCTTGGGAGCAGTACTTC. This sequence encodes CASSLTGTSSWEQYF.